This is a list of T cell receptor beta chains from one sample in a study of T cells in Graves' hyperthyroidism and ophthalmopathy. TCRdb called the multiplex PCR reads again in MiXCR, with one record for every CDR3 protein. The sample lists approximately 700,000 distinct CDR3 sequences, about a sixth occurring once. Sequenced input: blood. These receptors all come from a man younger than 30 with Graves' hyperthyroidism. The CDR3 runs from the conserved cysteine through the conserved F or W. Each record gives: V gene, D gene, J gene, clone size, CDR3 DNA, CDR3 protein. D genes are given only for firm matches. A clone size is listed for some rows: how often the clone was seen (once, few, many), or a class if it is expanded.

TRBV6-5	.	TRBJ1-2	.	TGTGCCAGCAGTTACACCGGCCTTACGGGAGGCTACACCTTC	CASSYTGLTGGYTF
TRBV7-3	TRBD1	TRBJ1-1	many	TGTGCCAGCAGCACCCGACAGGGGGCTGAAGCTTTCTTT	CASSTRQGAEAFF
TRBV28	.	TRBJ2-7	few	TGTGCCAGCAGGCTAGCGAACTACGAGCAGTACTTC	CASRLANYEQYF
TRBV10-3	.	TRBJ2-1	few	TGTGCCGTCGGGAGTCAGAATGAGCAGTTCTTC	CAVGSQNEQFF
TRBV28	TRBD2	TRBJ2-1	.	TGTGCCAGCAGTTCGTGGACTAGCGGATTCTACAATGAGCAGTTCTTC	CASSSWTSGFYNEQFF
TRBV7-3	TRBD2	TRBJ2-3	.	TGTGCCAGCAGCAATGGGACTAGCGGAGATACGCAGTATTTT	CASSNGTSGDTQYF
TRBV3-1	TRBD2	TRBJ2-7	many	TGTGCCAGCAGCCACGGGACTAGCGCAACCTACGAGCAGTACTTC	CASSHGTSATYEQYF
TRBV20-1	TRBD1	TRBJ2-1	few	TGCAGTGCTAGGGGAAGGGGACAGGGGACTTGGAGCTCCTACAATGAGCAGTTCTTC	CSARGRGQGTWSSYNEQFF
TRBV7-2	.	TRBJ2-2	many	TGTGCCAGCAGCCCTAGAATTAAGACCGGGGAGCTGTTTTTT	CASSPRIKTGELFF
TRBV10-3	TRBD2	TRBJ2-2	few	TGTGCCATCAGTTTTCGAGAACTAGCGGCAACGAACACCGGGGAGCTGTTTTTT	CAISFRELAATNTGELFF
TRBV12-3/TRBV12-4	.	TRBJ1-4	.	TGTGCCAGCAGCAACTACAATGGGGGGTCCCATGAAAAACTGTTTTTT	CASSNYNGGSHEKLFF
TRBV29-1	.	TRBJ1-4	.	TGCAGCGTTAAAGGACAGACCAATGAAAAACTGTTTTTT	CSVKGQTNEKLFF
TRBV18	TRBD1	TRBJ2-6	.	TGTGCCAGCTCCCTTGGGACAGCCTCTGGGGCCAACGTCCTGACTTTC	CASSLGTASGANVLTF
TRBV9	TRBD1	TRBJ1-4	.	TGTGCCAGCAGCATTAGGGGGCAGGGTCGTGAAAAACTGTTTTTT	CASSIRGQGREKLFF
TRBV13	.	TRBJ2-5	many	TGTGCCAGCAGCTTTCACGGAGGGGGAGAGACCCAGTACTTC	CASSFHGGGETQYF
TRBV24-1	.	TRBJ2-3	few	TGTGCCACCAGTTCCCGGGGAGGTACCACAGATACGCAGTATTTT	CATSSRGGTTDTQYF
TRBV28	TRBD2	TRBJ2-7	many	TGTGCCAGCAGTTTCGGGAGGAGCTACGAGCAGTACTTC	CASSFGRSYEQYF
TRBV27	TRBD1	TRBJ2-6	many	TGTGCCAGCAGACGTAGACAGGGGGCCCCTGGGGCCAACGTCCTGACTTTC	CASRRRQGAPGANVLTF
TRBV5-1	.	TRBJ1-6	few	TGCGCCAGCAGCCCTCCGGGAGGGTTAGCAGTTTCACCCCTCCACTTT	CASSPPGGLAVSPLHF
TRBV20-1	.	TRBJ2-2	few	TGCAGTGCGTACGCGACCGGGGAGCTGTTTTTT	CSAYATGELFF
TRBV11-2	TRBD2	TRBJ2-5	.	TGTGCCAGCAGCTTAGGGACTAGCGGGGCATCGTACTTC	CASSLGTSGASYF
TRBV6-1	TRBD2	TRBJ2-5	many	TGTGCCAGCAGCCGACTGGGGATCGGGGCGGGGGGACAAGAGACCCAGTACTTC	CASSRLGIGAGGQETQYF
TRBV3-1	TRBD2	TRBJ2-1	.	TGTGCCAGCAGCCAATCCTTGGGACTAGCGGGAGAGGATGAGCAGTTCTTC	CASSQSLGLAGEDEQFF
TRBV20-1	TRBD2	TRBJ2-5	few	TGCAGTGCTAGCGGGAGGGCCAAGCAAGAGACCCAGTACTTC	CSASGRAKQETQYF
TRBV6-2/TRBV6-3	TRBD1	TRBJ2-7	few	TGTGCCAGCATACCCGACGGGACAGGCCGAGAGCAGTACTTC	CASIPDGTGREQYF
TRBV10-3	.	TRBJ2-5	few	TGTGCCATCAGTGAGTCAGCCAGCGGGACCCAGTACTTC	CAISESASGTQYF
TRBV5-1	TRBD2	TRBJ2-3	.	TGCGCCAGCAGCTTGGGGTCTAGCGGGACCACAGATACGCAGTATTTT	CASSLGSSGTTDTQYF
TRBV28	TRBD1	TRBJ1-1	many	TGTGCCAGCAGTCCTCGGACAGGGTTGGGAGCTTTCTTT	CASSPRTGLGAFF
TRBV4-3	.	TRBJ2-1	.	TGCGCCAGCAGCCAATCGGAGAGCTCCTACAATGAGCAGTTCTTC	CASSQSESSYNEQFF
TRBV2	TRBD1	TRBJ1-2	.	TGTGCCAGCAGCGATGGGAGGCAGGACAGGGATGGCTACACCTTC	CASSDGRQDRDGYTF
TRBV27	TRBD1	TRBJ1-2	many	TGTGCCAGCAGTTTGTATTGGACAGGCGCTAACTATGGCTACACCTTC	CASSLYWTGANYGYTF
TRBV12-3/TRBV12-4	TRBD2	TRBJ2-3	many	TGTGCCAGCAGTAAACTAGCGTATAGCACAGATACGCAGTATTTT	CASSKLAYSTDTQYF
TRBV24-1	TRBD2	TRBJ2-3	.	TGTGCCACCGCCGGGCGGGAGGGCCAGGATACGCAGTATTTT	CATAGREGQDTQYF
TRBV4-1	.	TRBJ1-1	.	TGCGCCAGCAGCCAAGACGGGGGGAGGAACACTGAAGCTTTCTTT	CASSQDGGRNTEAFF
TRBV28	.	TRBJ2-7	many	TGTGCCAGCAGTCCCTCCCTCCTAGGTAGTTCCTACGAGCAGTACTTC	CASSPSLLGSSYEQYF
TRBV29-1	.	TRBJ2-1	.	TGCAGCGCTGCACCATTCCCAAACGATGAGCAGTTCTTC	CSAAPFPNDEQFF
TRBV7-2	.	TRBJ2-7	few	TGTGCCAGCAGCTTAGGGGTCATGGGGGACTCCGCTAACGAGCAGTACTTC	CASSLGVMGDSANEQYF
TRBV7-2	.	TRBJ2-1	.	TGTGCCAGCAGCTCTAGTAGGGGGACACCCCCTCATAGGCAGTTCTTC	CASSSSRGTPPHRQFF
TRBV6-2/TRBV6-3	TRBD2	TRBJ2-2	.	TGTGCCCTAGGGGGGGCGGGAGGCGGGGAGCTGTTTTTT	CALGGAGGGELFF
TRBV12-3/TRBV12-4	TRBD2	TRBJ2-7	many	TGTGCCAGCAGTCCAAACCTAGCGGGAGGGTCCTACGAGCAGTACTTC	CASSPNLAGGSYEQYF
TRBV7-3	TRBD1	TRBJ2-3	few	TGTGCCAGCAGCTCGGGACAGGGGCACACAGATACGCAGTATTTT	CASSSGQGHTDTQYF
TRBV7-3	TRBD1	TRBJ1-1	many	TGTGCCAGCAGCCCCGGGACAGTGTCTGAAGCTTTCTTT	CASSPGTVSEAFF
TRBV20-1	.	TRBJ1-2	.	TGCAGTGCCTTTCTTTTGGGTGGCTACACCTTC	CSAFLLGGYTF
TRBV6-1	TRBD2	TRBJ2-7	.	TGTGCCAGCGGGGGGGGGGACGGAACCTACGAGCAGTACTTC	CASGGGDGTYEQYF
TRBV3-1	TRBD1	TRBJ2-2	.	TGTGCCAGCAGCCAAAGACAGGGGGCGGCCGGGGAGCTGTTTTTT	CASSQRQGAAGELFF
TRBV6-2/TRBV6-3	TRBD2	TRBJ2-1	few	TGTGCCAGCAGTGTGGGGCCTAGCGGCTACAATGAGCAGTTCTTC	CASSVGPSGYNEQFF
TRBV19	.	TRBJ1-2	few	TGTGCCAGTAGTATCGGTCGGAAGTTGAACTATGGCTACACCTTC	CASSIGRKLNYGYTF
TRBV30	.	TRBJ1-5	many	TGTGCCTGGAGCCGGGACGGAGTACAGCCCCAGCATTTT	CAWSRDGVQPQHF
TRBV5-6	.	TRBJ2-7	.	TGTGCCAGCAGCTTGGAAGGGGGGCGCCTCGACGAGCAGTACTTC	CASSLEGGRLDEQYF
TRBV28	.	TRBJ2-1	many	TGTGCCAGCAGTTTATCTTGGGGGGCGGGTTACAATGAGCAGTTCTTC	CASSLSWGAGYNEQFF
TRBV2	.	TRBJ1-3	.	TGTGCCAGCAGTGATACCGTCGTGGGTTCCAAAGGCTCTGGAAACACCATATATTTT	CASSDTVVGSKGSGNTIYF
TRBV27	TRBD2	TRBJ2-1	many	TGTGCCAGCAAAAGCGGGAGCTCCTACAATGAGCAGTTCTTC	CASKSGSSYNEQFF
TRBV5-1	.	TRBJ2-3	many	TGCGCCAGCGGTCGCACAGGTTCTAGCACAGATACGCAGTATTTT	CASGRTGSSTDTQYF
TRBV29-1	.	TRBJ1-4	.	TGCAGCGTTGGCCAGGGTCATGAAAAACTGTTTTTT	CSVGQGHEKLFF
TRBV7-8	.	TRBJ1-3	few	TGTGCCAGCAGCCCGTTGGGAGAAAACACCATATATTTT	CASSPLGENTIYF